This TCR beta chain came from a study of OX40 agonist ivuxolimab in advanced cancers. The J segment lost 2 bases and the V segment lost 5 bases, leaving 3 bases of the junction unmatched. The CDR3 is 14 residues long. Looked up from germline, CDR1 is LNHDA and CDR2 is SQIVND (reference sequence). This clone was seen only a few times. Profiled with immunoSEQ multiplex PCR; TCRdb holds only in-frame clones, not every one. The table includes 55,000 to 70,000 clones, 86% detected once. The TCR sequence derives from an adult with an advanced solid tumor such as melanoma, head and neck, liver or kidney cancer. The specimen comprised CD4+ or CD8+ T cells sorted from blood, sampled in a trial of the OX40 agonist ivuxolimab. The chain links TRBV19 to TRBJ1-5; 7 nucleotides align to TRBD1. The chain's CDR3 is CASSWDSRNQPQHF. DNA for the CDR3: TGTGCCAGTAGTTGGGACAGTCGCAATCAGCCCCAGCATTTT.